These 24 T cell receptor beta chains originate from one sample sequenced in a study of T-cell reconstitution after alpha-beta-depleted transplantation in children listed by TCRdb under 2016. The treatment or condition tag for this specimen amounts to: allogeneic hematopoietic cell transplantation with graft depleted of TCRalphabeta T cells and CD19 B cells. Library preparation used PCR. The data were produced on an Illumina HiSeq 2500. To normalize quantification of the TCRbeta repertoire, the TCR libraries were built with molecular barcoding that relied on unique molecular identifiers. TCRdb's own reprocessing of the public reads used fastp at Q25 and MiXCR and kept productive beta chains. Every entry covers one CDR3 protein and lists the most common genes and DNA from its rows. This sample lists 200,000 to 250,000 distinct CDR3 sequences; around 8% were detected once. Less than 8% of the sample is in the top ten clones.

This material consisted of PBMCs, mostly from graft donor cells, taken 180 days after TCRalphabeta/CD19-depleted stem cell transplant. The origin of the receptors is a male patient aged 10 to 17 who had a stem cell transplant for acute lymphoblastic leukemia, so the T cells may come from the graft donor.

This clonotype was recorded a few times. CDR3 amino acids: CASSLLQGLSSGANVLTF. CDR3 bases: TGTGCCAGCAGCTTATTACAGGGTTTAAGCTCTGGGGCCAACGTCCTGACTTTC. The V and J genes are TRBV11-1 and TRBJ2-6; tentative D call: TRBD1 (6 bases). Germline V CDR1 and CDR2: SGHAT, FQDESV (reference sequence). V lost 2 bases and J lost 0, with 14 bases in between. The CDR3 sequence is 18 residues long.

This clonotype was recorded many times. The CDR3 loop is CSVGRPTDTTQYF. The CDR3 coding sequence is TGCAGCGTTGGACGCCCCACAGATACAACGCAGTATTTT. The chain is built from TRBV29-1 and TRBJ2-3, with D unclear. The V and J ends lost 4 bases and 9 bases respectively, with 17 bases between them. Germline V gives CDR1 SQVTM, CDR2 ANQGSEA. CDR3 length equals 13 residues.

The genes are TRBV7-4 and TRBJ2-1; 8 nucleotides match TRBD1. The CDR3 length is 15 residues. Trimming cost V 1 base and J 3 bases; bases outside gene matches: 2. Germline V CDR1 and CDR2: SGHVT, SQSDAQ. The CDR3: CASSLGDRLYNEQFF. The CDR3 region has the DNA TGTGCCAGCAGCTTAGGGGACAGGCTCTACAATGAGCAGTTCTTC.

This clonotype was seen ten or more times. The CDR3 loop is CASSQYTGLASNEQFF. The CDR3, as DNA: TGTGCCAGCAGCCAATATACAGGGTTGGCCTCGAATGAGCAGTTCTTC. V usage is TRBV14 and J usage is TRBJ2-1; D might be TRBD1 (6 bases). V was clipped by 2 bases and J by 7 bases, with 18 bases between them. This CDR3 has 16 residues. Germline lookup yields CDR1 SGHDN and CDR2 FVKESK.

This clonotype has at least ten counts. V and J are TRBV9 and TRBJ2-1, with 8 bases aligning to TRBD1. The germline V gene has CDR1 SGDLS and CDR2 YYNGEE. The junction had 15 bases not matched to a gene; V was cut back by 0 bases and J by 7 bases. The CDR3 consists of 18 residues. CDR3 in DNA: TGTGCCAGCAGCGTAGCCGGACAGGGAGTAATAGGAATTAATGAGCAGTTCTTC. It is translated as CASSVAGQGVIGINEQFF.

This clonotype was found many times. The V gene is TRBV29-1, the J gene TRBJ1-4, with TRBD1 identical over 7 bases. CDR3 length equals 15 residues. Germline V lookup: CDR1 SQVTM, CDR2 ANQGSEA. J lost 8 bases, V lost 0 bases, and 9 bases had no gene match. The CDR3 protein is CSVEDKRQGDEKLFF. The CDR3 DNA sequence: TGCAGCGTTGAAGATAAGAGGCAGGGGGACGAAAAACTGTTTTTT. Based on the CDR3 plus reference TRBV29-1 and TRBJ1-4, the full variable domain is SAVISQKPSRDICQRGTSLTIQCQVDSQVTMMFWYRQQPGQSLTLIATANQGSEATYESGFVIDKFPISRPNLTFSTLTVSNMSPEDSSIYLCSVEDKRQGDEKLFFGSGTQLSVL.

This clonotype has just a few counts. The V call is TRBV7-6, the J call TRBJ2-7; 7 nucleotides align to TRBD2. Germline values: CDR1 SGHVS, CDR2 FNYEAQ. The CDR3 consists of 15 residues. The ends lost 4 bases at V and 3 bases at J; junction bases unmatched: 9. The CDR3 reads CASSSRDYSFYEQYF. The CDR3 coding sequence is TGTGCCAGCAGCTCGCGGGACTACTCCTTCTACGAGCAGTACTTC.

This clonotype appeared a few times. The CDR3 loop reads CASSLREENTEAFF. In DNA, the CDR3 is TGTGCCAGCAGCTTGCGGGAAGAGAACACTGAAGCTTTCTTT. The chain has TRBV5-6 and TRBJ1-1; D remains unclear. V shed 1 base and J shed 1 base, with 8 bases lying between them. This CDR3 is built from 14 residues. The germline V gene encodes CDR1 SGHDT and CDR2 YYEEEE.

This clonotype was recorded many times. J is TRBJ1-2 and V is TRBV9; 9 bases map to TRBD1. The CDR3 is made up of 14 amino acids. Germline V gene lookup returns CDR1 SGDLS and CDR2 YYNGEE. J gave up 6 bases and V 2 bases, and 5 bases lay outside the gene matches. The CDR3 loop is CASSVKTGGDGYTF. The CDR3 bases are TGTGCCAGCAGCGTCAAAACAGGGGGCGATGGCTACACCTTC.

The J gene is TRBJ2-1, the V gene TRBV19; D is undetermined. Germline assignment: CDR1 LNHDA and CDR2 SQIVND (reference sequence). The ends were cut back, 5 bases at V and 6 bases at J, with 8 bases in the middle. The CDR3 loop spans 12 amino acids. The CDR3 DNA follows: TGTGCCAGTAGTCCGAGAGTCAATGAGCAGTTCTTC. It translates to CASSPRVNEQFF.

This clonotype has ten or more counts. V gene TRBV11-2 combines with J gene TRBJ2-7; D assignment may be TRBD1 or TRBD2 (5 bases each). The CDR3 sequence is 14 residues long. From germline, CDR1 is SGHAT and CDR2 FQNNGV. Trimming removed 0 bases at V and 7 bases at J, with 13 bases between. The DNA of the CDR3 is TGTGCCAGCAGCTTAGATGCAGGCTGGGGGGAGCAGTACTTC. Translating it yields CASSLDAGWGEQYF.

This clonotype was detected many times. V and J are TRBV6-1 and TRBJ1-2; 7 nucleotides line up with TRBD1. Germline CDR1 MNHNS, CDR2 SASEGT. The CDR3 contains 15 residues. J was trimmed by 4 bases and V by 0 bases; bases with no gene match: 5. The CDR3 nucleotides read TGTGCCAGCAGTGAAGCCCCGACAGGGAGCTATGGCTACACCTTC. It specifies CASSEAPTGSYGYTF.

The sample holds many counts of this clonotype. V is TRBV2 and J is TRBJ2-2; tentatively, D is TRBD1 (5 bases). The CDR3 extends over 12 amino acids. V lost 6 bases and J lost 6, with 8 bases in between. Germline assignment: CDR1 SNHLY and CDR2 FYNNEI. The DNA of the CDR3 is TGTGCCAGCAGGGGGCGCGCCGGGGAGCTGTTTTTT. It codes for CASRGRAGELFF.

As to this clonotype: A single base separates this from a much larger clone, so it may be a read error. The V call is TRBV29-1, the J call TRBJ2-2; TRBD2 might be the D (6 bases). Germline V gene lookup returns CDR1 SQVTM and CDR2 ANQGSEA. CDR3 size: 14 residues. The CDR3 bases are TGCAGCGTTGAAGTAGTGGGAGGCCCCGGGGAGCCGTTTTTT. Its protein product is CSVEVVGGPGEPFF.

With regard to this clonotype: A much larger clone lies one base from this, so it may be a read error. The genes are TRBV27 and TRBJ2-7; 9 bases agree with TRBD1. Germline values: CDR1 MNHEY, CDR2 SMNVEV (reference sequence). The CDR3 is 16 residues long. The CDR3 loop reads CASSFHWGQGYYDQYF. The CDR3, as DNA: TGTGCCAGCAGCTTCCATTGGGGACAGGGATACTACGACCAGTACTTC.

This clonotype was detected ten times or more. The chain uses TRBV6-5 and TRBJ1-1, with unresolved D. CDR3 length: 15 amino acids. Germline CDR1 MNHEY, CDR2 SVGAGI. V lost 2 bases, J lost 1 base, and 11 bases lay in between. CDR3: CASSYAIQANTEAFF. CDR3 DNA sequence: TGTGCCAGCAGTTACGCTATCCAAGCGAACACTGAAGCTTTCTTT.

This clonotype was detected ten times or more. The V gene is TRBV5-1, the J gene TRBJ2-1, with a tentative D call TRBD2 (6 bases). Per the germline V gene, CDR1 is SGHRS and CDR2 is YFSETQ. V was cut by 0 bases and J by 2 bases, with 21 bases left in between. The CDR3 runs to 19 residues. CDR3 in amino acids: CASSLGYGAAGFAYNEQFF. CDR3 DNA: TGCGCCAGCAGCTTGGGTTATGGCGCTGCGGGGTTCGCCTACAATGAGCAGTTCTTC.

There are many counts of this clonotype. This chain uses TRBV7-6 with TRBJ1-6; 7 bases fit TRBD1. J was trimmed by 10 bases and V by 1 base; bases with no gene match: 7. Germline assignment: CDR1 SGHVS and CDR2 FNYEAQ. This CDR3 has 15 amino acids. The CDR3 loop reads CASSLGEGQYSPLHF. The CDR3 DNA follows: TGTGCCAGCAGCTTAGGGGAGGGACAGTACTCACCCCTCCACTTT.

This clonotype occurred a few times. The V call is TRBV19, the J call TRBJ2-1, with TRBD2 identical over 8 bases. The V gene's germline CDR1 is LNHDA and CDR2 SQIVND (reference sequence). Trimming cost V 6 bases and J 7 bases; bases outside gene matches: 11. The CDR3 has 15 amino acids. The CDR3 DNA is TGTGCCAGTAGGGTAGCGGGATCGATTGCGAATGAGCAGTTCTTC. Residues: CASRVAGSIANEQFF.

In this sample, this clonotype turned up many times. CDR3 nucleotide sequence: TGTGCCAGCAGTTTATGGCGAGGGCTTACAGATACGCAGTATTTT. Its protein is CASSLWRGLTDTQYF. The chain uses TRBV28 and TRBJ2-3, with D possibly matching TRBD2 (5 bases). Germline V gene data show CDR1 as MDHEN and CDR2 as SYDVKM. This CDR3 spans 15 amino acids. V shed 0 bases and J shed 3 bases, with 10 bases lying between them.

This clonotype was picked up many times. The chain recombines TRBV5-1 with TRBJ1-3; D is unclear. CDR3 length equals 11 residues. V lost 5 bases, J lost 4 bases, and 4 bases lay in between. Germline CDR1 is SGHRS and CDR2 is YFSETQ. The CDR3: CASSQGNTIYF. In DNA, the CDR3 is TGCGCCAGCAGTCAGGGAAACACCATATATTTT.

This clonotype was seen repeatedly, ten times or more. The chain uses TRBV5-1 and TRBJ1-1; 7 bases map to TRBD1. The junction had 8 bases not matched to a gene; V was cut back by 1 base and J by 8 bases. Germline lookup yields CDR1 SGHRS and CDR2 YFSETQ. There are 14 residues in the CDR3. CDR3 loop: CASSLLGQGVEAFF. DNA of the CDR3: TGCGCCAGCAGCTTGCTTGGTCAGGGGGTCGAAGCTTTCTTT.

At least ten counts were recorded for this clonotype. This sequence joins TRBV20-1 and TRBJ2-7, with unresolved D. V was clipped by 6 bases and J by 3 bases, with 15 bases between them. This CDR3 is built from 13 residues. In germline, CDR1 is DFQATT, CDR2 SNEGSKA (reference sequence). The CDR3 protein is CSASADSGYEQYF. DNA of the CDR3: TGCAGTGCCTCAGCCGACTCCGGCTACGAGCAGTACTTC.

This clonotype was counted at least ten times. V gene TRBV5-4 combines with J gene TRBJ2-2, with TRBD1 matching 12 bases. Germline assignment: CDR1 SGHNT and CDR2 YYREEE (reference sequence). This CDR3 is built from 17 residues. J was trimmed by 7 bases and V by 5 bases; bases with no gene match: 12. The CDR3 spells CASSTGEGQGAGGELFF. DNA for the CDR3: TGTGCCAGCAGTACCGGGGAGGGACAGGGGGCCGGCGGGGAGCTGTTTTTT.